Below are 17 T cell receptor beta chains sequenced from a single sample in a study of blood T cell repertoires in COVID-19. The repertoire was sequenced with immunoSEQ multiplex PCR; TCRdb's copy has only in-frame clones and lacks some. This sample carries around 130,000 clones, 90% of them seen once, and the ten largest clones take 3% to 4%. Sequencing used peripheral blood. Receptors were obtained from a man aged 50-59 years with active COVID-19.

This clone was seen once. This chain uses TRBV19 with TRBJ1-2; a weak D match, TRBD1 (6 bases). The germline V gene has CDR1 LNHDA and CDR2 SQIVND (reference sequence). Trimming took 3 bases from V and 2 from J, leaving 10 bases between them. This CDR3 is built from 14 residues. The DNA of the CDR3 is TGTGCCAGTAGTATTATCACAGGGAACTATGGCTACACCTTC. Translated: CASSIITGNYGYTF.

The rearrangement uses TRBV19 and TRBJ1-1, with D maybe TRBD1 (6 bases). The germline CDR1 and CDR2 sequences are LNHDA and SQIVND (reference sequence). The germline V and J ends were trimmed by 7 bases and 4 bases, with 22 bases remaining between them. The CDR3 covers 16 residues. DNA for the CDR3: TGTGCCAGTACGGGGACATGGGGCGCATTGACCACTGAAGCTTTCTTT. Encoded protein: CASTGTWGALTTEAFF.

V is TRBV19 and J is TRBJ1-1; TRBD1 might be the D (6 bases). Germline CDR1 reads LNHDA; CDR2 reads SQIVND (reference sequence). CDR3 length: 13 amino acids. Deletions cut 5 bases from V and 6 bases from J, with 13 bases between. Written as DNA, the CDR3 is TGTGCCAGTAGTGAACAGGGTGGATCTGAAGCTTTCTTT. This sequence encodes CASSEQGGSEAFF.

By sample share, this clone is medium-sized. This chain joins TRBV19 and TRBJ1-5; possible D gene TRBD1, 6 bases. V lost 7 bases and J 6 bases, leaving 16 bases between the germline ends. Germline V gene lookup returns CDR1 LNHDA and CDR2 SQIVND (reference sequence). The CDR3 has 14 residues. CDR3 region: CASTRGGMSQPQHF. CDR3 nucleotide sequence: TGTGCCAGTACCCGAGGGGGTATGAGTCAGCCCCAGCATTTT.

This rearrangement joins TRBV30 to TRBJ2-7; possible D gene TRBD2, 6 bases. Germline values: CDR1 GTSNPN, CDR2 SVGIG (reference sequence). This CDR3 spans 16 amino acids. V lost 2 bases and J lost 3, with 20 bases in between. DNA of the CDR3: TGTGCCTGGAGTCCGGGGGTGTCAGAGCCAATCTACGAGCAGTACGTC. Its protein is CAWSPGVSEPIYEQYV.

In nucleotides, the CDR3 is TGTGCCAGCAGCCTGAGCCAGCGCTACGAGCAGTACGTC. Translation gives CASSLSQRYEQYV. The V call is TRBV7-2, the J call TRBJ2-7; D gene ambiguous. Germline CDR1 is SGHTA and CDR2 is FQGNSA. CDR3 length: 13 amino acids. V was trimmed by 5 bases and J by 3 bases, leaving 11 bases between them.

V gene TRBV6-5 combines with J gene TRBJ1-3; tentatively, D is TRBD1 (5 bases). The length of the CDR3 is 14 residues. Germline assignment: CDR1 MNHEY and CDR2 SVGAGI. The V end was cut by 7 bases, the J end by 0 bases, with 10 bases between. The CDR3 region is CASMGGASGNTIYF. CDR3 in DNA: TGTGCCAGCATGGGGGGTGCCTCTGGAAACACCATATATTTT.

The chain employs TRBV7-2 and TRBJ2-1; D not resolved. The CDR3 is 13 amino acids. Germline V lookup: CDR1 SGHTA, CDR2 FQGNSA. Trimming took off 2 bases at V and 1 base at J, with 3 bases between the two ends. The CDR3 DNA reads as TGTGCCAGCAGCTTACAATCCTACAATGAGCAGTTCTTC. It codes for CASSLQSYNEQFF.

This clone was picked up a small number of times. The chain is built from TRBV2 and TRBJ2-2; TRBD1 might be the D (5 bases). Trimming removed 10 bases at V and 2 bases at J, with 14 bases between. Germline CDR1 and CDR2: SNHLY and FYNNEI. The CDR3 totals 14 residues. For the CDR3, the DNA is TGTGCCACCACGACAGACAGAAACACCGGGGAGCTGTTTTTT. Its translation: CATTTDRNTGELFF.

The gene calls are TRBV7-2 and TRBJ2-1; 11 bases agree with TRBD2. The CDR3 is 17 residues long. V dropped 5 bases and J dropped 7; count of bases not matched to a gene: 13. The germline gives CDR1 SGHTA, CDR2 FQGNSA. For the CDR3, the DNA is TGTGCCAGCAGCCCGCAACTAGCGGGAGTACAAGGAAATGAGCAGTTCTTC. Protein: CASSPQLAGVQGNEQFF.

This chain joins TRBV5-6 and TRBJ2-7; tentative D call: TRBD2 (7 bases). From germline, CDR1 is SGHDT and CDR2 YYEEEE. Trimming took 1 base from V and 0 from J, leaving 14 bases between them. The CDR3 runs 16 residues. The CDR3, as DNA: TGTGCCAGCAGCTTGTTTGGACAGCGGGGCTCCTACGAGCAGTACGTC. Translating gives CASSLFGQRGSYEQYV.

This clone was detected only a few times. V usage is TRBV7-9 and J usage is TRBJ2-3, with a tentative D call TRBD2 (5 bases). Germline lookup yields CDR1 SEHNR and CDR2 FQNEAQ (reference sequence). CDR3 length equals 14 residues. Trimming removed 0 bases from V and 4 bases from J, with 8 bases in between. The CDR3 DNA reads TGTGCCAGCAGCTTAGCACTAGGAGCAGATACGCAGTATTTT. Translated, it gives CASSLALGADTQYF.

This clone was seen once. This chain connects TRBV5-1 to TRBJ2-7, with TRBD1 as a possible D gene (5 bases). CDR1 is SGHRS, CDR2 YFSETQ, per germline. The CDR3 extends over 15 amino acids. V lost 5 bases and J 2 bases, leaving 17 bases between the germline ends. The chain's CDR3 is CASRIDSHGTYEQYF. In DNA form, the CDR3 reads TGCGCCAGCAGGATTGACAGCCATGGGACCTACGAGCAGTACTTC.

The chain recombines TRBV30 with TRBJ2-1, with D possibly matching TRBD2 (5 bases). Trimming left V 3 bases short and J 9 bases short, with 12 bases between. Germline lookup yields CDR1 GTSNPN and CDR2 SVGIG (reference sequence). The CDR3 consists of 12 residues. CDR3 nucleotide sequence: TGTGCCTGGAGATTTGCTAGCAGTGAGCAGTTCTTC. Translation gives CAWRFASSEQFF.

In this sample, this clone turned up a few times. The chain uses TRBV19 and TRBJ2-6, with TRBD1 identical over 8 bases. Germline assignment: CDR1 LNHDA and CDR2 SQIVND (reference sequence). The J segment lost 3 bases and the V segment lost 1 base, leaving 14 bases of the junction unmatched. The CDR3 is 20 amino acids. This chain's CDR3 is CASSIGPLRGPRSGANVLTF. The CDR3 DNA reads TGTGCCAGTAGTATAGGACCCCTCAGGGGGCCACGTAGTGGGGCCAACGTCCTGACTTTC.

This chain joins TRBV7-2 and TRBJ1-1; D not resolved. V was clipped by 2 bases and J by 0 bases, with 16 bases between them. The CDR3 runs 17 residues. Germline V CDR1 and CDR2: SGHTA, FQGNSA. The CDR3 loop reads CASSLLPLGLMNTEAFF. In DNA, the CDR3 is TGTGCCAGCAGCTTACTCCCCCTTGGGCTGATGAACACTGAAGCTTTCTTT.

The chain recombines TRBV5-3 with TRBJ2-2, with D possibly being TRBD2 (5 bases). TRBV5-3 is flagged as an ORF with uncertain function. V shed 6 bases and J shed 2 bases, with 5 bases lying between them. This CDR3 is built from 12 residues. The CDR3 nucleotides read TGTGCCAGAACGGGAAACACCGGGGAGCTGTTTTTT. This encodes CARTGNTGELFF.